The 23 T cell receptor beta chains given below trace back to one sample, sequenced in a study of cytomegalovirus exposure and HLA in healthy donors. PCR employed 60 Vbeta and 13 Jbeta primers. Here immunoSEQ multiplex PCR was the method, and the copy in TCRdb shows in-frame clones only, minus some. The sample carries about 140,000 clones, 76% recorded once. Sequenced input: PBMCs. Source of these receptors: a man aged 40-55 years in good health and CMV-seronegative.

The genes are TRBV7-2 and TRBJ2-5, with a weak D call TRBD1 (6 bases). Trimming removed 5 bases at V and 2 bases at J, with 15 bases between. CDR1 is SGHTA and CDR2 is FQGNSA in the germline V gene. The CDR3 has 15 residues. The CDR3 loop is CASSGRDTGQETQYF. CDR3 in DNA: TGTGCCAGCAGCGGCCGGGACACGGGGCAAGAGACCCAGTACTTC.

The chain has TRBV28 and TRBJ2-7, with TRBD1 as a possible D gene (6 bases). CDR1 and CDR2 from the germline V gene are MDHEN and SYDVKM. Trimming shortened V by 6 bases and J by 2 bases, and 17 bases separated the two germline ends. The CDR3 contains 15 residues. The CDR3 spells CASSHLTGITYEQYF. CDR3 nucleotide sequence: TGTGCCAGCAGCCACTTGACAGGAATAACCTACGAGCAGTACTTC.

This clone appeared a few times. The chain links TRBV28 to TRBJ2-5; possible D gene TRBD2, 7 bases. Germline CDR1 reads MDHEN; CDR2 reads SYDVKM. V was clipped by 3 bases and J by 3 bases, with 17 bases between them. The CDR3 length is 16 residues. The CDR3 DNA reads TGTGCCAGCAGTTTTGAATACGGGGGGCGAAAAGAGACCCAGTACTTC. Translated: CASSFEYGGRKETQYF. The variable domain in full, with the rest retrieved from reference TRBV28 and TRBJ2-5, is DVKVTQSSRYLVKRTGEKVFLECVQDMDHENMFWYRQDPGLGLRLIYFSYDVKMKEKGDIPEGYSVSREKKERFSLILESASTNQTSMYLCASSFEYGGRKETQYFGPGTRLLVL.

The rearrangement joins TRBV28 to TRBJ1-6; D is unclear. Germline CDR1 reads MDHEN; CDR2 reads SYDVKM. V was trimmed by 0 bases and J by 9 bases, leaving 9 bases between them. The length of the CDR3 is 14 residues. The CDR3 sequence is CASSLWSIRSPLHF. As DNA, the CDR3 is TGTGCCAGCAGTTTATGGAGTATCCGTTCACCCCTCCACTTT.

The genes are TRBV11-2 and TRBJ2-7, with 9 bases matching TRBD1. Germline lookup yields CDR1 SGHAT and CDR2 FQNNGV. The V and J ends lost 4 bases and 7 bases, in that order; junction bases with no gene match: 11. This CDR3 comprises 15 residues. DNA for the CDR3: TGTGCCAGCAGCTCAACAGGGGGCTTTTTGGAGGAGCAGTACTTC. Translating gives CASSSTGGFLEEQYF.

The rearrangement links TRBV12-5 to TRBJ2-7, with TRBD2 matching 9 bases. Germline V gene data show CDR1 as LGHNT and CDR2 as FRNRAP. J gave up 6 bases and V 8 bases, and 8 bases lay outside the gene matches. This CDR3 region has 13 residues. CDR3 loop: CASRPGLAREQYF. CDR3 coding DNA: TGTGCTAGTCGACCGGGACTAGCTCGCGAGCAGTACTTC.

This clone was observed once. One junction end disagrees with the germline gene, perhaps due to a read error. This chain connects TRBV7-9 to TRBJ2-1, with 9 bases aligning to TRBD1. The CDR3 contains 15 residues. Germline V gives CDR1 SEHNR, CDR2 FQNEAQ (reference sequence). CDR3 DNA sequence: TGTTCCAGCAGCTTGGTCCGACAGGGGGACAATGAGCAGTTCTTC. Residues: CSSSLVRQGDNEQFF.

The CDR3 sequence: CASSQRDRGLEAFF. The CDR3 DNA sequence: TGCGCCAGCAGCCAAAGGGACAGGGGGCTGGAAGCTTTCTTT. The chain has TRBV4-1 and TRBJ1-1; 12 bases fit TRBD1. Germline V gene data show CDR1 as MGHRA and CDR2 as YSYEKL. J lost 8 bases, V lost 2 bases, and 3 bases had no gene match. The CDR3 consists of 14 residues.

The rearrangement joins TRBV7-2 to TRBJ1-1; D might be TRBD1 (5 bases). Trimming removed 0 bases from V and 0 bases from J, with 8 bases in between. CDR3 size: 15 residues. Germline V gene lookup returns CDR1 SGHTA and CDR2 FQGNSA. Written as DNA, the CDR3 is TGTGCCAGCAGCTTAGCCGGGGGAGTGAACACTGAAGCTTTCTTT. It is translated as CASSLAGGVNTEAFF. Looking up the rest from reference TRBV7-2 and TRBJ1-1 gives the full variable domain: GAGVSQSPSNKVTEKGKDVELRCDPISGHTALYWYRQSLGQGLEFLIYFQGNSAPDKSGLPSDRFSAERTGGSVSTLTIQRTQQEDSAVYLCASSLAGGVNTEAFFGQGTRLTVV.

The rearrangement links TRBV6-1 to TRBJ1-6, with a possible D match to TRBD1 (6 bases). The CDR3 covers 14 residues. V was shortened by 5 bases and J by 2 bases, with 7 bases between the two germline ends. CDR1 is MNHNS and CDR2 is SASEGT in the germline V gene. The DNA for the CDR3 is TGTGCCAGCAGTTGGGACACCTATAATTCACCCCTCCACTTT. This codes for CASSWDTYNSPLHF.

This clone was seen a few times. V is TRBV28 and J is TRBJ2-2, with D tentatively TRBD1 (5 bases). CDR3 length equals 16 residues. Per germline, CDR1 MDHEN and CDR2 SYDVKM. Trimming took 0 bases from V and 2 from J, leaving 10 bases between them. The CDR3 region has the DNA TGTGCCAGCAGTTTATGGGCGCAGGGTAACACCGGGGAGCTGTTTTTT. It yields the protein CASSLWAQGNTGELFF.

This clone was seen a single time. The chain carries TRBV5-1 and TRBJ2-5; 12 nucleotides agree with TRBD2. Germline V gene sequence: CDR1 SGHRS, CDR2 YFSETQ. This CDR3 region has 17 residues. V shed 0 bases, J shed 5 bases, and the junction held 8 bases outside the gene matches. CDR3 region: CASSLAFLAGGQETQYF. The CDR3 bases are TGCGCCAGCAGCTTGGCCTTTCTAGCGGGAGGGCAGGAGACCCAGTACTTC.

The chain carries TRBV19 and TRBJ2-3, with 8 bases fitting TRBD1. The CDR3 runs to 15 residues. V dropped 3 bases and J dropped 1; count of bases not matched to a gene: 3. In germline, CDR1 is LNHDA, CDR2 SQIVND (reference sequence). CDR3 coding DNA: TGTGCCAGTAGTATCCCGACAGGGGGCACAGATACGCAGTATTTT. Protein sequence: CASSIPTGGTDTQYF.

The V and J genes are TRBV27 and TRBJ2-7, with D perhaps TRBD2 (7 bases). Trimming cost V 8 bases and J 2 bases, with 13 bases left between them. Germline-derived CDR1 and CDR2 are MNHEY and SMNVEV (reference sequence). This CDR3 contains 13 residues. CDR3 residues: CASRRGGTYEQYF. In nucleotides, the CDR3 is TGTGCCAGCCGGAGGGGGGGTACCTACGAGCAGTACTTC.

The chain couples TRBV30 to TRBJ1-5; 7 bases map to TRBD1. Trimming took 0 bases from V and 7 from J; bases not matched to a gene: 6. Germline V gives CDR1 GTSNPN, CDR2 SVGIG (reference sequence). The CDR3 contains 14 residues. This CDR3 reads CAWSVGQAEQPQHF. In DNA form, the CDR3 reads TGTGCCTGGAGTGTAGGACAGGCCGAGCAGCCCCAGCATTTT.

This clone was picked up one time. This chain connects TRBV6-5 to TRBJ2-7; D unclear. The CDR3 extends over 11 amino acids. Between the trimmed V and J ends, which lost 2 bases and 9 bases, there was a span of 8 bases. Germline V CDR1 and CDR2: MNHEY, SVGAGI. This CDR3 reads CASSYQAVQYF. CDR3 sequence (DNA): TGTGCCAGCAGTTACCAGGCAGTGCAGTACTTC.

This clone was observed a handful of times. This chain uses TRBV23-1 with TRBJ1-6; 12 bases are a match to TRBD1. TRBV23-1 is an ORF for which the function is uncertain. V lost 3 bases, J lost 0 bases, and 12 bases stayed unmatched. The CDR3 has 21 residues. CDR3 coding DNA: TGCGCCAGCAGTCACTCAACGCCGGGACAGGGGGCAAGCTCCTATAATTCACCCCTCCACTTT. This sequence encodes CASSHSTPGQGASSYNSPLHF.

This chain links TRBV6-5 with TRBJ1-6, with D unclear. The germline V gene has CDR1 MNHEY and CDR2 SVGAGI. Trimming took off 2 bases at V and 3 bases at J, with 5 bases between the two ends. This CDR3 comprises 14 residues. The CDR3 spells CASSYGFYNSPLHF. CDR3 bases: TGTGCCAGCAGTTACGGCTTCTATAATTCACCCCTCCACTTT.

This clone has a single count. CDR3 coding DNA: TGTGCCAGTAGTGAGGCAGGGGGATATGAGTCAGGCAATCAGCCCCAGCATTTT. This gives the protein CASSEAGGYESGNQPQHF. The rearrangement uses TRBV19 and TRBJ1-5, with TRBD1 identical over 7 bases. CDR1 and CDR2 from the germline V gene are LNHDA and SQIVND (reference sequence). The CDR3 contains 18 residues. J gave up 2 bases and V 5 bases, and 15 bases lay outside the gene matches. Based on the CDR3 plus reference TRBV19 and TRBJ1-5, the full variable domain is DGGITQSPKYLFRKEGQNVTLSCEQNLNHDAMYWYRQDPGQGLRLIYYSQIVNDFQKGDIAEGYSVSREKKESFPLTVTSAQKNPTAFYLCASSEAGGYESGNQPQHFGDGTRLSIL.

This clone was observed a few times. V usage is TRBV5-1 and J usage is TRBJ2-7, with a possible D match to TRBD1 (5 bases). The CDR3 is 13 residues long. Trimming took 2 bases from V and 6 from J, leaving 12 bases between them. CDR1 is SGHRS, CDR2 YFSETQ, per germline. CDR3 sequence (DNA): TGCGCCAGCAGCTTCACTCCTCAGGGCGAGCAGTACTTC. It codes for CASSFTPQGEQYF.

The chain combines TRBV7-9 with TRBJ1-4; no definite D call. Per germline, CDR1 SEHNR and CDR2 FQNEAQ (reference sequence). Trimming removed 4 bases from V and 0 bases from J, with 12 bases in between. The CDR3 contains 16 residues. CDR3 sequence (DNA): TGTGCCAGCAGCTCCGCCCTCCCGGCAACTAATGAAAAACTGTTTTTT. The encoded protein is CASSSALPATNEKLFF.

This sequence joins TRBV15 and TRBJ2-1; 8 positions match TRBD2. V lost 4 bases to trimming and J lost 7 bases; unmatched junction nucleotides: 9. Germline V lookup: CDR1 LNHNV, CDR2 YYDKDF (reference sequence). This CDR3 has 15 residues. This chain's CDR3 is CATSIKRGTRNEQFF. CDR3 nucleotide sequence: TGTGCCACCAGCATTAAAAGAGGGACTAGAAATGAGCAGTTCTTC.

The chain links TRBV28 to TRBJ2-7; D ambiguous. Trimming shortened V by 2 bases and J by 5 bases, and 4 bases separated the two germline ends. Per the germline V gene, CDR1 is MDHEN and CDR2 is SYDVKM. This CDR3 is built from 11 residues. The CDR3 DNA reads as TGTGCCAGCAGTTTACTAAACGAGCAGTACTTC. Amino acids: CASSLLNEQYF. The whole variable domain, remainder taken from reference TRBV28 and TRBJ2-7, is DVKVTQSSRYLVKRTGEKVFLECVQDMDHENMFWYRQDPGLGLRLIYFSYDVKMKEKGDIPEGYSVSREKKERFSLILESASTNQTSMYLCASSLLNEQYFGPGTRLTVT.